This T cell receptor (beta chain) stems from a study of cytomegalovirus exposure and HLA in healthy donors. The donors belonged to the approximately 120-subject validation cohort, separate from the roughly 600-subject first cohort. The method was immunoSEQ multiplex PCR; TCRdb's version includes in-frame clones alone and lacks a portion of them. This table has about 190,000 clones, 86% appearing once. CDR1 is MDHEN and CDR2 is SYDVKM in the germline V gene. V lost 4 bases, J lost 2 bases, and 21 bases lay in between. The CDR3 has 18 amino acids. The sequence derives from a woman under 30 in good health and CMV-seronegative. J is TRBJ2-1 and V is TRBV28, with TRBD1 as a possible D gene (5 bases). Sequenced material: PBMCs. CDR3 residues: CASSCLAQNTGTYNEQFF. Here the CDR3 DNA reads TGTGCCAGCAGTTGTTTGGCCCAAAACACAGGAACCTACAATGAGCAGTTCTTC. Complete variable domain (other parts from reference TRBV28 and TRBJ2-1): DVKVTQSSRYLVKRTGEKVFLECVQDMDHENMFWYRQDPGLGLRLIYFSYDVKMKEKGDIPEGYSVSREKKERFSLILESASTNQTSMYLCASSCLAQNTGTYNEQFFGPGTRLTVL.